Listed below are T cell receptor beta chains from one sample, sequenced in a study of shared clonotypes between healthy human individuals. Sequenced by immunoSEQ multiplex PCR; TCRdb stores in-frame clones only, minus some. The sample has some 240,000 clones, 65% seen once. What was sequenced was memory CD4+ T cells sorted from blood. The receptors shown here come from a man aged 25-45 years in good health. Each CDR3 is given with its conserved first and last residue. Clone size is shown for a subset of rows, as once, few, many or a class of expanded clone.

J gene,clone size,V gene,CDR3 protein
TRBJ1-1,NA,TRBV15,CATSRTRGQNTEAFF
TRBJ1-2,NA,TRBV30,CAWRLSKGLLTGVRGYTF
TRBJ2-1,NA,TRBV19,CATRGTPDNEQFF
TRBJ2-5,NA,TRBV7-7,CASSPGPSRETQYF
TRBJ2-3,few,TRBV5-4,CASSSGLAGSTDTQYF
TRBJ2-7,few,TRBV9,CASSVDHRAYEQYF
TRBJ2-1,NA,TRBV7-9,CASSLEGASEQFF
TRBJ1-1,once,TRBV2,CASSLDTGGNTEAFF
TRBJ2-7,few,TRBV28,CASSPPPRLAGVNEQYF
TRBJ2-7,NA,TRBV27,CASSFAGYEQYF
TRBJ2-7,few,TRBV7-2,CASSSGQGARYGQYF
TRBJ2-2,NA,TRBV5-1,CASSSGLFNTGELFF
TRBJ1-5,NA,TRBV4-1,CASSVNGGPGQPQHF
TRBJ1-1,few,TRBV28,CASSLWGRRAFF
TRBJ2-4,NA,TRBV5-4,CASSPQGADIQYF
TRBJ2-3,NA,TRBV10-1,CASSEEDTQYF
TRBJ1-5,many,TRBV19,CASKHAGGESNQPQHF